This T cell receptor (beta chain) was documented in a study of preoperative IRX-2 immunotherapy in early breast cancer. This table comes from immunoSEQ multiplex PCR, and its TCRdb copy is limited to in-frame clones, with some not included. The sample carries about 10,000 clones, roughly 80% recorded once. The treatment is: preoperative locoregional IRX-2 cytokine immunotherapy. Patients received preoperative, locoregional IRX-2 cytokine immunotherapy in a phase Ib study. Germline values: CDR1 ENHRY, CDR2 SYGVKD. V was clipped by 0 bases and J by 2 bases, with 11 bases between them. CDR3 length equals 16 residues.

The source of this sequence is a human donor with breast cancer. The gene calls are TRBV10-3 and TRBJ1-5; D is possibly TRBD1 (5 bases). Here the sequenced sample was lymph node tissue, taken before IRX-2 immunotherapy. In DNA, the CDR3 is TGTGCCATCAGTGAGTCGTGGACAAGCGGCAATCAGCCCCAGCATTTT. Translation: CAISESWTSGNQPQHF.